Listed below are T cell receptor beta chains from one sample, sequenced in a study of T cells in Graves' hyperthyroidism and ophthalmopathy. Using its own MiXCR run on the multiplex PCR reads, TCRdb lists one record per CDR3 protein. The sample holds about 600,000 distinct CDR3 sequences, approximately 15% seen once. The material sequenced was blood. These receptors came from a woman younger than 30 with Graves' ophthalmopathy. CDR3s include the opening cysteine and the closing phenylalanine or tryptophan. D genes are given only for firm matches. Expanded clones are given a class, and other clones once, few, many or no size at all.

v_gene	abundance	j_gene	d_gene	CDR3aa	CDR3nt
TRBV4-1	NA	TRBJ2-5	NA	CASSQDSTLGQETQYF	TGCGCCAGCAGCCAAGATTCGACACTAGGGCAAGAGACCCAGTACTTC
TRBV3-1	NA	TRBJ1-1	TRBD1	CASSQSTGGGWTEAFF	TGTGCCAGCAGCCAAAGCACAGGGGGGGGATGGACTGAAGCTTTCTTT
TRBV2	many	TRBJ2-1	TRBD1	CASSGGQVPYNEQFF	TGTGCCAGCAGTGGGGGACAGGTGCCTTACAATGAGCAGTTCTTC
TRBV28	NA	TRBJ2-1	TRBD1	CASIIPGQGNNEQFF	TGTGCCAGCATCATACCGGGACAGGGGAACAATGAGCAGTTCTTC
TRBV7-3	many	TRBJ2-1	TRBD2	CASSVSGTSGQGSEQFF	TGTGCCAGCAGCGTTTCCGGGACTAGCGGCCAAGGGAGTGAGCAGTTCTTC
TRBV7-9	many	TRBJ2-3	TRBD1	CASSLAGTGATDTQYF	TGTGCCAGCAGCTTAGCGGGGACAGGGGCCACAGATACGCAGTATTTT
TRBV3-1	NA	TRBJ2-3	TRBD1	CASSQDDRVGTDTQYF	TGTGCCAGCAGCCAAGACGACAGGGTCGGCACAGATACGCAGTATTTT
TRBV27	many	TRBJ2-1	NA	CASSLSSGNSYNEQFF	TGTGCCAGCAGTTTATCGTCGGGGAACTCCTACAATGAGCAGTTCTTC
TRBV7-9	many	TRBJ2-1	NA	CASSWDQQDYNEQFF	TGTGCCAGCAGCTGGGACCAGCAAGACTACAATGAGCAGTTCTTC
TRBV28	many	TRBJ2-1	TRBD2	CASSTPLGTSGRPSYNEQFF	TGTGCCAGCAGCACCCCTTTGGGGACTAGCGGGAGACCCTCCTACAATGAGCAGTTCTTC
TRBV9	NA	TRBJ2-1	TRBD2	CASSGTSGGYNEQFF	TGTGCCAGCAGCGGGACTAGCGGAGGCTACAATGAGCAGTTCTTC
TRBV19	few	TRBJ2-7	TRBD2	CASSMASGSYEQYF	TGTGCCAGTAGTATGGCTAGCGGGAGTTACGAGCAGTACTTC
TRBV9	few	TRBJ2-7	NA	CASSSPSGTPYEQYF	TGTGCCAGCAGCTCTCCGTCCGGGACGCCATACGAGCAGTACTTC
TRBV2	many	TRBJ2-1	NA	CASRLRDLDNEQFF	TGTGCCAGCAGGCTCCGGGACCTAGACAATGAGCAGTTCTTC
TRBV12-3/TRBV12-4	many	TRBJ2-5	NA	CASSGQSYQETQYF	TGTGCCAGCAGTGGACAATCTTACCAAGAGACCCAGTACTTC
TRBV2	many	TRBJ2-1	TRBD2	CASRNTGSSGTTEQFF	TGTGCCAGCAGGAATACCGGGTCTAGCGGGACCACTGAGCAGTTCTTC
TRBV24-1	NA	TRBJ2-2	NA	CATRDGVLTSANTGELFF	TGTGCCACCAGGGATGGGGTCTTAACTAGTGCGAACACCGGGGAGCTGTTTTTT
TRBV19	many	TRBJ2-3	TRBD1	CASSMTGGTDTQYF	TGTGCCAGTAGTATGACAGGGGGCACAGATACGCAGTATTTT
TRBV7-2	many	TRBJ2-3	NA	CASSPRAGGTGDTQYF	TGTGCCAGCAGCCCCCGGGCTGGCGGAACAGGGGATACGCAGTATTTT
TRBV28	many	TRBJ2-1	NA	CASSPSFRRDPRVTGYNEQFF	TGTGCCAGCAGCCCATCCTTCAGGCGGGACCCCCGCGTCACAGGGTACAATGAGCAGTTCTTC
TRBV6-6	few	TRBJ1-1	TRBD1	CASSYGTGAFGTEAFF	TGTGCCAGCAGTTACGGGACAGGGGCGTTCGGCACTGAAGCTTTCTTT
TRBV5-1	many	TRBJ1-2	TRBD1	CASSAYGQTGGVYGYTF	TGCGCCAGCAGCGCCTACGGACAGACAGGGGGCGTGTATGGCTACACCTTC
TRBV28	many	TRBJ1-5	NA	CASSLGHISNQPQHF	TGTGCCAGCAGTCTCGGACATATTAGCAATCAGCCCCAGCATTTT
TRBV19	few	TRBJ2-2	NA	CASSMHRDTGELFF	TGTGCCAGTAGTATGCACCGGGACACCGGGGAGCTGTTTTTT
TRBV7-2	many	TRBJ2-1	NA	CASTPGGISYNEQFF	TGTGCCAGCACCCCCGGAGGGATCTCCTACAATGAGCAGTTCTTC
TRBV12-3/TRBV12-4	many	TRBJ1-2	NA	CASRRGVQDYGYTF	TGTGCCAGCAGGCGGGGAGTTCAGGACTATGGCTACACCTTC
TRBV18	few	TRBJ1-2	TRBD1	CASSPYSRDRANYGYTF	TGTGCCAGCTCACCCTATAGCCGGGACAGGGCTAACTATGGCTACACCTTC
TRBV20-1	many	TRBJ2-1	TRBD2	CSARSHPGLAGGPSYNEQFF	TGCAGTGCTCGGTCCCACCCGGGACTAGCGGGAGGGCCGAGTTACAATGAGCAGTTCTTC
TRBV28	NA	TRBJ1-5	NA	CASLGYNQPQHF	TGTGCCAGCTTGGGTTACAATCAGCCCCAGCATTTT
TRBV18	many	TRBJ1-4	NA	CASSPYGGASEKLFF	TGTGCCAGCTCACCGTATGGCGGGGCATCGGAAAAACTGTTTTTT
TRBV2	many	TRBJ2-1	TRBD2	CASGGLATDEQFF	TGTGCCAGCGGCGGACTAGCGACCGATGAGCAGTTCTTC
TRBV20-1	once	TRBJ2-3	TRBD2	CSARLAGAADTQYF	TGCAGTGCTAGGTTAGCGGGAGCGGCAGATACGCAGTATTTT
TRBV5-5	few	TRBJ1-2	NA	CASSLRAARTYGYTF	TGTGCCAGCAGCTTGCGGGCAGCCAGAACCTATGGCTACACCTTC
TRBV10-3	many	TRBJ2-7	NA	CASQRDSSPEQYF	TGTGCCAGCCAACGGGACTCTAGCCCCGAGCAGTACTTC
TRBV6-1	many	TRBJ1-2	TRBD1	CASSRRTGDDGYTF	TGTGCCAGCAGTCGGAGGACAGGGGACGATGGCTACACCTTC
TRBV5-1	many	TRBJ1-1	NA	CASSLSGGTETEAFF	TGCGCCAGCAGCTTGTCTGGGGGAACGGAGACTGAAGCTTTCTTT
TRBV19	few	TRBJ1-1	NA	CASSIPGSNTEAFF	TGTGCCAGTAGTATCCCCGGGTCGAACACTGAAGCTTTCTTT
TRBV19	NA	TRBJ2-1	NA	CASSIIWNEQFF	TGTGCCAGTAGTATAATTTGGAATGAGCAGTTCTTC
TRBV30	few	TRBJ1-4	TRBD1	CAWIGTGNEKLFF	TGTGCCTGGATCGGGACAGGGAATGAAAAACTGTTTTTT
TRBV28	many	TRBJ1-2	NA	CASSPHPINYGYTF	TGTGCCAGCAGTCCTCATCCCATCAACTATGGCTACACCTTC
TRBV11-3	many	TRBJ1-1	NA	CASSSWGRTEAFF	TGTGCCAGCAGCTCCTGGGGGAGGACAGAGGCTTTCTTT
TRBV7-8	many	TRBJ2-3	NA	CASSDGIDTQYF	TGTGCCAGCTCGGACGGGATAGATACGCAGTATTTT
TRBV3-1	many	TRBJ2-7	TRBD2	CASSPGLAGNIYEQYF	TGTGCCAGCAGCCCCGGACTAGCGGGGAACATCTACGAGCAGTACTTC
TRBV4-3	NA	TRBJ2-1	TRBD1	CASSRRTGSNEQFF	TGCGCCAGCAGCCGACGGACAGGGAGCAATGAGCAGTTCTTC
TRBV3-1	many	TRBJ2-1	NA	CASSPNTYNEQFF	TGTGCCAGCAGTCCCAACACCTACAATGAGCAGTTCTTC
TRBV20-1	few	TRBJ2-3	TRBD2	CSGRILAGGRPSTDTQYF	TGCAGTGGGAGGATCCTAGCGGGGGGGAGACCGAGCACAGATACGCAGTATTTT
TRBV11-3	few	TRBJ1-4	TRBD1	CASSLAGGRSEKLFF	TGTGCCAGCAGCTTGGCAGGGGGTAGGAGTGAAAAACTGTTTTTT
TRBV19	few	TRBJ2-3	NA	CASSISDTQYF	TGTGCCAGTAGTATCTCAGATACGCAGTATTTT
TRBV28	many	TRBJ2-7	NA	CASSFSQAGSNEQYF	TGTGCCAGCAGTTTCAGCCAAGCAGGGAGCAACGAGCAGTACTTC
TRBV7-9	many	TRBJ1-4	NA	CASSFGQSPTNEKLFF	TGTGCCAGCAGCTTCGGACAGAGCCCAACTAATGAAAAACTGTTTTTT
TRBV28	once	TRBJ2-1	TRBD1	CASTRGQGYSEQFF	TGTGCCAGCACGAGGGGACAGGGGTACAGTGAGCAGTTCTTC